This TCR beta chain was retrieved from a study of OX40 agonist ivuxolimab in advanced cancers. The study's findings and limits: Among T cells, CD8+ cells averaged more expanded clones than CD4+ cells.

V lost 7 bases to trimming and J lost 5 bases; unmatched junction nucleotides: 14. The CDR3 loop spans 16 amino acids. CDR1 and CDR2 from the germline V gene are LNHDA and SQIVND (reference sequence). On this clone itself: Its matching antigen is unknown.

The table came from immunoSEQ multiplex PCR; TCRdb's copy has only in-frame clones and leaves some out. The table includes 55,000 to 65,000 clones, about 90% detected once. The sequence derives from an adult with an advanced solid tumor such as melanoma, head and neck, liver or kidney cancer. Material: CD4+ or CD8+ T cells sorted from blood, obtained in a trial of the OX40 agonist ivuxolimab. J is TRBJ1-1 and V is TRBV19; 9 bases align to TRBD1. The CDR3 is CASTSDRGSLTTEAFF. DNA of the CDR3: TGTGCCAGTACCTCGGACAGGGGCTCCCTCACAACTGAAGCTTTCTTT.